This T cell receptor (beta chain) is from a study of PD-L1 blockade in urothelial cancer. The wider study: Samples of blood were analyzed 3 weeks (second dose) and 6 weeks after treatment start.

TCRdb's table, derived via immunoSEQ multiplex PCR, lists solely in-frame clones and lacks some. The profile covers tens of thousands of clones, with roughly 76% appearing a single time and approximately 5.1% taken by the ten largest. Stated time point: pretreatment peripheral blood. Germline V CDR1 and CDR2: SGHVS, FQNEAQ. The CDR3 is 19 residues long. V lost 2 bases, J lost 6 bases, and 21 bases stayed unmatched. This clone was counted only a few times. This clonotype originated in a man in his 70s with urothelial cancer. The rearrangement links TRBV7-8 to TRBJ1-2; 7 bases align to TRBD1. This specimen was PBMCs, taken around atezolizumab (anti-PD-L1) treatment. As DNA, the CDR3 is TGTGCCAGCAGCTTAAGTATCCTAAGACAGGGAAGGGGATTGGATGGCTACACCTTC. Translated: CASSLSILRQGRGLDGYTF.